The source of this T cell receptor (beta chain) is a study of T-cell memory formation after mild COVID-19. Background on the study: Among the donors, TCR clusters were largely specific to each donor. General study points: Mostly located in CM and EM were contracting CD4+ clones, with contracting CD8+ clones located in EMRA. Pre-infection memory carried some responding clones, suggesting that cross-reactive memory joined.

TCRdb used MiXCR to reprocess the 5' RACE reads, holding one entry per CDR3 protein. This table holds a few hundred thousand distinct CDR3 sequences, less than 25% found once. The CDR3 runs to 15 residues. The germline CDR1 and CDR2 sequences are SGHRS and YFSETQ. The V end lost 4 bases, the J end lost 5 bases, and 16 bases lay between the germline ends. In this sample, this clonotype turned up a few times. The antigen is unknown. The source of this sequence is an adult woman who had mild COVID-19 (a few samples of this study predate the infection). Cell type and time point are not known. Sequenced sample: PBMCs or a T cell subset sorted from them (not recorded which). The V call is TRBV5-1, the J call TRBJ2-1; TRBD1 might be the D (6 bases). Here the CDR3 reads CASSPGTRAHNEQFF. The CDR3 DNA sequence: TGCGCCAGCAGCCCCGGGACACGCGCCCACAATGAGCAGTTCTTC. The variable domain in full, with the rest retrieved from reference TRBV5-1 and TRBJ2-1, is KAGVTQTPRYLIKTRGQQVTLSCSPISGHRSVSWYQQTPGQGLQFLFEYFSETQRNKGNFPGRFSGRQFSNSRSEMNVSTLELGDSALYLCASSPGTRAHNEQFFGPGTRLTVL.